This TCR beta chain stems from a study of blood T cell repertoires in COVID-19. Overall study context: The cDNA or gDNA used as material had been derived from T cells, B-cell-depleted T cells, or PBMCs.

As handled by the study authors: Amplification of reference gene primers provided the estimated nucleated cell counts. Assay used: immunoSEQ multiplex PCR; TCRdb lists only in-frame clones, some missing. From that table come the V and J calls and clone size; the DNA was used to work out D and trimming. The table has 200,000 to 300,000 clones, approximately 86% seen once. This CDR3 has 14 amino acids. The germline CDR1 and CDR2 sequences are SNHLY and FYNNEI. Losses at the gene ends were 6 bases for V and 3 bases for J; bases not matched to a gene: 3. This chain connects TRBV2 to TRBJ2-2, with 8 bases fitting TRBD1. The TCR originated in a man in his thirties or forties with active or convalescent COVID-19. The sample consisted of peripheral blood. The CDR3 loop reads CASRKDRDTGELFF. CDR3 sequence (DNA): TGTGCCAGCAGGAAGGACAGGGACACCGGGGAGCTGTTTTTT.